This T cell receptor (beta chain) was sequenced for a study of CD8 T cells in ankylosing spondylitis (dated by TCRdb to the late 2010s). Regarding the research as a whole: To find TCR variants linked to disease, the study profiled T cell receptor beta repertoires in ankylosing spondylitis patients and healthy donors. Samples of peripheral blood were taken, and for ankylosing spondylitis patients, synovial fluid was collected as well. The full study cohort was made up of about 25 ankylosing spondylitis patients and 108 healthy donors.

Results and caveats for the whole study, not just this receptor: According to the report, matched synovial fluid samples from ankylosing spondylitis patients were significantly enriched for the disease-linked clones. A TCR beta motif of several highly homologous amino acid variants appeared characteristic of blood from ankylosing spondylitis patients. Some of the motif variants had been reported before in the synovial fluid and blood of reactive arthritis patients, a finding that suggests common disease-initiation mechanisms. The disease-linked clones had a CD8+ phenotype and were found at relatively low frequencies in peripheral blood.

Taken from cysteine to phenylalanine, the CDR3 has 13 residues. Just CDR3 DNA is preserved here, 39 bases in frame from base 1. The germline V gene (reference sequence) supplies CDR1 LGHDT and CDR2 YNNKEL. Trimming takes 5 bases off V and 12 bases off J; junction bases not matched to a gene: 2. As concerns this clonotype: The antigen it binds to is not known. Base qualities are missing; no much larger clone stands one base away.

Sequenced using an Illumina HiSeq 2500. Quantitative 5'-RACE with molecular barcodes was used to prepare TCR beta libraries. For the original study's pipeline: A new computational method, built on a probabilistic model of VDJ rearrangement, was used to identify disease-linked TCR variants. TCRdb handled the public reads itself, with Q25 trimming in fastp and clone calling in MiXCR, and kept productive beta chains. CDR3 protein duplicates are merged, each entry listing the most common genes and DNA. The V and J calls and clone size are TCRdb's, not the authors'. The sample table records roughly 700,000 distinct CDR3 sequences; roughly 19% of these occur just once. The ten largest make up about 19% of the sample.

Sequencing used blood, either unsorted or a sorted T cell fraction (not recorded which). In this chain, TRBV3-1 is recombined with TRBJ2-1; TRBD2 fits 15 bases in the junction. This clonotype was obtained from a male donor with ankylosing spondylitis. CDR3 reads: CASSSGLAGGQFF. The sequenced DNA: TGTGCCAGCAGCTCGGGACTAGCGGGAGGGCAGTTCTTC.